Here is one T cell receptor beta chain with its context. Its antigen remains unidentified. Sorted-subset replicate PCR reactions contained around 220 ng DNA, corresponding to some 30,000 T cell genomes. TCRdb's copy holds only in-frame clones and misses some; the assay was immunoSEQ multiplex PCR. The sample lists 2 million to 2.5 million clones, more than 90% occurring once. The sample belongs to a study of shared clonotypes between healthy human individuals. Findings and limits, study-wide: Few donors restricted represented genetic and exposure-history diversity.

Germline V CDR1 and CDR2: SGHTA, FQGTGA. The CDR3 contains 14 residues. J was trimmed by 1 base and V by 5 bases; bases with no gene match: 4. The clonotype comes from a man aged 18-30 years in good health. The sample comprised naive CD4+ T cells sorted from blood. Subset: CD45RA+ positively selected. The rearrangement uses TRBV7-3 and TRBJ2-5, with 7 nucleotides matching TRBD1. The CDR3 DNA follows: TGTGCCAGCAGCCCGAGACAGGGCCAAGAGACCCAGTACTTC. This translates into CASSPRQGQETQYF.